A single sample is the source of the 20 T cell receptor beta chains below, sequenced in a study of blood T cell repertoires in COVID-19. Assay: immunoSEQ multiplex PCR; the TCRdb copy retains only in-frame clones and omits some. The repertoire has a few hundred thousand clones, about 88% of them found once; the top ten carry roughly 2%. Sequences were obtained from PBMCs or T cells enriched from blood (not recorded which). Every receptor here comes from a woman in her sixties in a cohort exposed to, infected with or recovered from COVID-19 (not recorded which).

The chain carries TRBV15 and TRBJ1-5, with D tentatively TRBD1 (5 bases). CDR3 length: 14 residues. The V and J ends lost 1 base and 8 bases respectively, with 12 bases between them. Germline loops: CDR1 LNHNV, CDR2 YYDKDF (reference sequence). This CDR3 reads CATSRGGGWEPQHF. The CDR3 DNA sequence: TGTGCCACCAGCAGAGGTGGGGGGTGGGAGCCCCAGCATTTT.

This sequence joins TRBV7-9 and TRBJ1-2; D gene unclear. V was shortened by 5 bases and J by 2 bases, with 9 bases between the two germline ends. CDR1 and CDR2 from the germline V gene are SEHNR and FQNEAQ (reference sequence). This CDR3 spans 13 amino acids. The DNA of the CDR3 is TGTGCCAGCAGCGAACACGGGAACTATGGCTACACCTTC. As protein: CASSEHGNYGYTF.

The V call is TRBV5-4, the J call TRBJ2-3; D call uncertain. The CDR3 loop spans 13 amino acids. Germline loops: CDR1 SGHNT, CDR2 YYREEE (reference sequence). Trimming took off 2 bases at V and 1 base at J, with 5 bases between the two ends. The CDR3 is CASSLGGTDTQYF. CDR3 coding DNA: TGTGCCAGCAGCTTAGGAGGCACAGATACGCAGTATTTT.

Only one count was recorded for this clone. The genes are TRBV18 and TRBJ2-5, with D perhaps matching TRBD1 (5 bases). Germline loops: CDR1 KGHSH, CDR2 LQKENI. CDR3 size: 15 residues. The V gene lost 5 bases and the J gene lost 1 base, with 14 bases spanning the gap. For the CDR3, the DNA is TGTGCCAGCTCAAAGGCCCCGACAGTCCAAGAGACCCAGTACTTC. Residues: CASSKAPTVQETQYF. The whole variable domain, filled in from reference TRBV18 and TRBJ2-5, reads NAGVMQNPRHLVRRRGQEARLRCSPMKGHSHVYWYRQLPEEGLKFMVYLQKENIIDESGMPKERFSAEFPKEGPSILRIQQVVRGDSAAYFCASSKAPTVQETQYFGPGTRLLVL.

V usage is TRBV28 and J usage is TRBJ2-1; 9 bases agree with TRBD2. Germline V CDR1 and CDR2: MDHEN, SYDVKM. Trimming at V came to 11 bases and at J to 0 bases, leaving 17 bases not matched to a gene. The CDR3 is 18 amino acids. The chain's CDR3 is CAGSAGRLSGSSYNEQFF. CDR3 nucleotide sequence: TGTGCCGGTTCGGCGGGACGGCTTAGCGGGAGCTCCTACAATGAGCAGTTCTTC.

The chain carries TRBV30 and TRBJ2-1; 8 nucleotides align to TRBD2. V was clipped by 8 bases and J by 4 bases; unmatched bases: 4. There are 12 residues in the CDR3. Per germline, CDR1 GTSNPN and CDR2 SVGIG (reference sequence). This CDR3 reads CAHIAGYNEQFF. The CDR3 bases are TGTGCCCATATAGCGGGATACAATGAGCAGTTCTTC.

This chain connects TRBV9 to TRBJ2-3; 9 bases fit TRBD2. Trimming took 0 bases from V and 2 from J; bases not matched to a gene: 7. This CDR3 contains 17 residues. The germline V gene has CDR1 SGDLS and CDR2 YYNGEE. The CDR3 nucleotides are TGTGCCAGCAGCGTAGATGCTAGCGGGACCCTCACAGATACGCAGTATTTT. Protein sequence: CASSVDASGTLTDTQYF.

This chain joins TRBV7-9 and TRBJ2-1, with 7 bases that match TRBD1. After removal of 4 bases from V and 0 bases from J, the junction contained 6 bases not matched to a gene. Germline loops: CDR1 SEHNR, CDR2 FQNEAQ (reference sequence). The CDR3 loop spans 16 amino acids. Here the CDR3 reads CASSSVAGGSYNEQFF. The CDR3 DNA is TGTGCCAGCAGCTCTGTGGCAGGGGGCTCCTACAATGAGCAGTTCTTC.

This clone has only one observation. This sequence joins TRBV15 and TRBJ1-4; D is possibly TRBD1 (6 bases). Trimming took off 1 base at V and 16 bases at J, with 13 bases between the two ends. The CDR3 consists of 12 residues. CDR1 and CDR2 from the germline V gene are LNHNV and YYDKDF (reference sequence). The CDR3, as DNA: TGTGCCACCAGCAGAGTAGGGGGAAGGGGGTTTTTT. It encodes CATSRVGGRGFF.

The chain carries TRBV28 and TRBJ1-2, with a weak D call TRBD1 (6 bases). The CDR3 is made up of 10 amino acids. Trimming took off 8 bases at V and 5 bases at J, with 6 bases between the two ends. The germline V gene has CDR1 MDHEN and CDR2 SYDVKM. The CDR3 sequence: CASGTYGYTF. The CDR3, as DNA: TGTGCCAGCGGGACATATGGCTACACCTTC.

The CDR3 nucleotides are TGTGCCAGCAGTTCGGACACGGGCTATCAGCCCCAGCATTTT. Its protein is CASSSDTGYQPQHF. V usage is TRBV2 and J usage is TRBJ1-5; D is perhaps TRBD1 (5 bases). V was trimmed by 5 bases and J by 5 bases, leaving 13 bases between them. Germline V gene lookup returns CDR1 SNHLY and CDR2 FYNNEI. The CDR3 runs to 14 residues.

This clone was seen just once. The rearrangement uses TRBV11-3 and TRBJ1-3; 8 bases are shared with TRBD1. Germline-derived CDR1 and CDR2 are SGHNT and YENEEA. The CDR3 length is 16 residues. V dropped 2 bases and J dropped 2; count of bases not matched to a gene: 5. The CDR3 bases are TGTGCCAGCAGCTTATTCAGGGGGCCTACTGGAAACACCATATATTTT. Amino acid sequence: CASSLFRGPTGNTIYF.

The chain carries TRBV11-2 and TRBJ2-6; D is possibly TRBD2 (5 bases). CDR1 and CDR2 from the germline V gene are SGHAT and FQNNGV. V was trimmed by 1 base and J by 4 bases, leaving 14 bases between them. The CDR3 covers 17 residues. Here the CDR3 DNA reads TGTGCCAGCAGCTTAGTTCGGGGTGGGTCAGGGGCCAACGTCCTGACTTTC. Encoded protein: CASSLVRGGSGANVLTF.

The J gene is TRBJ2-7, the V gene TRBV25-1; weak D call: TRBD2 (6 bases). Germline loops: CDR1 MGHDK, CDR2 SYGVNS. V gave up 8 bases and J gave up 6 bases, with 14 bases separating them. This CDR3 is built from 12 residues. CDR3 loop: CASADYGGEQYF. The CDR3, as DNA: TGTGCCAGCGCGGACTATGGCGGCGAGCAGTACTTC.

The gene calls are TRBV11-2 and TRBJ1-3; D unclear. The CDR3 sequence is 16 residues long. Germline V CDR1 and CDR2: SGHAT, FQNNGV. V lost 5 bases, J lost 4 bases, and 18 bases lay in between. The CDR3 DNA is TGTGCCAGCAGCCCACGGACTGCGCTCTCCGGAAACACCATATATTTT. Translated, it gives CASSPRTALSGNTIYF.

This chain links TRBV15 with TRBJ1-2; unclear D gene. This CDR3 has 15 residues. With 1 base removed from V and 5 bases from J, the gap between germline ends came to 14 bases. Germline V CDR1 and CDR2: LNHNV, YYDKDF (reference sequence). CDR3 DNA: TGTGCCACCAGCAGAGCGCCGGGAGGGAGATATGGCTACACCTTC. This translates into CATSRAPGGRYGYTF.

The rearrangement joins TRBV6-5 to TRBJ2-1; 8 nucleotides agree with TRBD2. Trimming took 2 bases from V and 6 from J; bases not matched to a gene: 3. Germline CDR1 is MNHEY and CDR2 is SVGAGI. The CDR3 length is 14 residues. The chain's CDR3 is CASSYAAGVNEQFF. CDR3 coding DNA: TGTGCCAGCAGTTACGCAGCGGGAGTCAATGAGCAGTTCTTC.

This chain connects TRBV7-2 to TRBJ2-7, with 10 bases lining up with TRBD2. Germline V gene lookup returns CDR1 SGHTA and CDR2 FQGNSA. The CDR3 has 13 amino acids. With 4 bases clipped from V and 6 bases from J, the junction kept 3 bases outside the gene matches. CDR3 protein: CASSSRLAGEQYF. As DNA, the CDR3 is TGTGCCAGCAGCTCCCGACTAGCGGGCGAGCAGTACTTC. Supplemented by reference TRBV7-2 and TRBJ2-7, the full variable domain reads GAGVSQSPSNKVTEKGKDVELRCDPISGHTALYWYRQSLGQGLEFLIYFQGNSAPDKSGLPSDRFSAERTGGSVSTLTIQRTQQEDSAVYLCASSSRLAGEQYFGPGTRLTVT.

The CDR3 region is CASSERLAGAYEQYF. DNA of the CDR3: TGCGCCAGCAGTGAACGCCTAGCGGGGGCCTACGAGCAGTACTTC. The V gene is TRBV10-1, the J gene TRBJ2-7; 10 bases align to TRBD2. This CDR3 is 15 amino acids long. Germline trimming cut 3 bases from V and 2 bases from J; bases unmatched to any gene: 4. Germline V CDR1 and CDR2: WNHNN, SYGVQD (reference sequence).

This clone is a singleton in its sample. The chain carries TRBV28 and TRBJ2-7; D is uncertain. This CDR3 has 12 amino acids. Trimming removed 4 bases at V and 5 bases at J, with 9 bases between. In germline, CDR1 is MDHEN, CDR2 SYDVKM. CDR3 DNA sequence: TGTGCCAGCAGTTCCGAGCCTCACGAGCAGTACTTC. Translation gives CASSSEPHEQYF.